A single sample is the source of the 27 T cell receptor beta chains below, sequenced in a study of blood T cell repertoires in COVID-19. TCRdb keeps only in-frame clones here, not all; method: immunoSEQ multiplex PCR. The table records 250,000 to 350,000 clones, around 86% of them present only once. Sample: peripheral blood. Receptors originate from a young woman with active or convalescent COVID-19.

The chain links TRBV19 to TRBJ1-3; the D is unclear. The CDR3 spans 14 residues. Trimming took off 7 bases at V and 4 bases at J, with 14 bases between the two ends. Germline V gene lookup returns CDR1 LNHDA and CDR2 SQIVND (reference sequence). The CDR3 here is CASTRIGLGNTIYF. CDR3 sequence (DNA): TGTGCCAGTACCAGGATCGGTTTAGGAAACACCATATATTTT.

This chain uses TRBV24-1 with TRBJ1-5; D possibly corresponds to TRBD1 (6 bases). Per the germline V gene, CDR1 is KGHDR and CDR2 is SFDVKD. V lost 4 bases and J 7 bases, leaving 13 bases between the germline ends. CDR3 length: 14 residues. CDR3 sequence (DNA): TGTGCCACCAGTGAGTCGTCAGGGGACCAGCCCCAGCATTTT. This sequence encodes CATSESSGDQPQHF.

This rearrangement joins TRBV10-3 to TRBJ1-1; unclear D gene. Per the germline V gene, CDR1 is ENHRY and CDR2 is SYGVKD. This CDR3 comprises 13 residues. With 2 bases removed from V and 4 bases from J, the gap between germline ends came to 8 bases. This CDR3 is CAISEIRGTEAFF. CDR3 DNA: TGTGCCATCAGTGAGATTCGGGGCACTGAAGCTTTCTTT.

The gene calls are TRBV5-5 and TRBJ2-5; D possibly corresponds to TRBD2 (6 bases). CDR3 length equals 14 residues. Germline CDR1 is SGHKS and CDR2 is YYEKEE (reference sequence). Trimming stripped 4 bases from V and 4 bases from J, with 14 bases between. The CDR3 loop reads CASSNTVGGETQYF. The CDR3 DNA sequence: TGTGCCAGCAGCAATACCGTCGGGGGAGAGACCCAGTACTTC.

V usage is TRBV24-1 and J usage is TRBJ2-1; possibly TRBD2 for D (6 bases). CDR1 and CDR2 from the germline V gene are KGHDR and SFDVKD. The V and J ends lost 4 bases and 6 bases respectively, with 12 bases between them. CDR3 length: 14 residues. CDR3 sequence: CATSDGPGSNEQFF. The DNA of the CDR3 is TGTGCCACCAGTGACGGGCCCGGGAGCAATGAGCAGTTCTTC.

The CDR3 spells CAWSKRNQPQHF. CDR3 sequence (DNA): TGTGCCTGGAGTAAGAGGAATCAGCCCCAGCATTTT. The gene calls are TRBV30 and TRBJ1-5; D uncertain. Trimming cost V 2 bases and J 4 bases, with 6 bases left between them. Germline V gives CDR1 GTSNPN, CDR2 SVGIG (reference sequence). This CDR3 is 12 amino acids long.

This clone was found a few times. The V call is TRBV27, the J call TRBJ1-2; TRBD1 matches at 8 bases. Germline-derived CDR1 and CDR2 are MNHEY and SMNVEV (reference sequence). The CDR3 spans 12 residues. V lost 5 bases and J lost 8; bases outside the gene matches: 4. As DNA, the CDR3 is TGTGCCAGCAGTATTACAGGGGGAGGCTACACCTTC. Protein: CASSITGGGYTF.

J is TRBJ2-7 and V is TRBV27; D perhaps matches TRBD2 (6 bases). Trimming removed 5 bases at V and 7 bases at J, with 15 bases between. This CDR3 has 13 amino acids. Germline values: CDR1 MNHEY, CDR2 SMNVEV (reference sequence). DNA of the CDR3: TGTGCCAGCAGTGTAGGGACTGCCCTTGAGCAGTACTTC. This sequence encodes CASSVGTALEQYF.

This clone was found a few times. The rearrangement links TRBV7-2 to TRBJ1-6; 9 bases fit TRBD1. The germline gives CDR1 SGHTA, CDR2 FQGNSA. The CDR3 loop spans 15 amino acids. Trimming removed 6 bases from V and 10 bases from J; junction bases left unmatched: 10. CDR3 sequence: CASSTWGDRVSPLHF. Written as DNA, the CDR3 is TGTGCCAGCAGTACCTGGGGGGACAGGGTCTCACCCCTCCACTTT.

The J gene is TRBJ1-6, the V gene TRBV9; possible D gene TRBD1, 5 bases. Germline V gives CDR1 SGDLS, CDR2 YYNGEE. Trimming shortened V by 4 bases and J by 5 bases, and 10 bases separated the two germline ends. The CDR3 has 14 residues. The CDR3 nucleotides are TGTGCCAGCAGCACCCTGGGGCATAATTCACCCCTCCACTTT. It specifies CASSTLGHNSPLHF.

The J gene is TRBJ1-1, the V gene TRBV18; D may be TRBD1 (6 bases). The CDR3 consists of 15 residues. Germline CDR1 KGHSH, CDR2 LQKENI. Trimming took 4 bases from V and 0 from J, leaving 12 bases between them. CDR3 in DNA: TGTGCCAGCTCACAAAACAGGGAAATGAACACTGAAGCTTTCTTT. Amino acid sequence: CASSQNREMNTEAFF.

The rearrangement joins TRBV23-1 to TRBJ1-1, with unresolved D. TRBV23-1 is an open reading frame whose function is uncertain. The ends were cut back, 0 bases at V and 0 bases at J, with 11 bases in the middle. The CDR3 loop spans 16 amino acids. CDR3: CASSQSGGDMNTEAFF. CDR3 in DNA: TGCGCCAGCAGTCAATCGGGAGGAGACATGAACACTGAAGCTTTCTTT.

J is TRBJ1-1 and V is TRBV10-3; TRBD1 agrees at 9 bases. This CDR3 is 16 amino acids long. The V segment lost 6 bases and the J segment 4 bases; nucleotides outside the gene matches: 12. CDR1 is ENHRY and CDR2 is SYGVKD in the germline V gene. The CDR3 bases are TGTGCCATCAGCGCTAATTGGGACAGGGTTGGCACTGAAGCTTTCTTT. It yields the protein CAISANWDRVGTEAFF.

V gene TRBV7-9 combines with J gene TRBJ1-4; 11 bases are shared with TRBD1. J gave up 6 bases and V 5 bases, and 5 bases lay outside the gene matches. Per germline, CDR1 SEHNR and CDR2 FQNEAQ (reference sequence). The CDR3 length is 15 residues. The DNA for the CDR3 is TGTGCCAGCAGCCCCCCGGGACAGGGGGATGAAAAACTGTTTTTT. Translating gives CASSPPGQGDEKLFF.

The chain links TRBV19 to TRBJ1-5; 8 nucleotides line up with TRBD1. Germline CDR1 reads LNHDA; CDR2 reads SQIVND (reference sequence). J was trimmed by 0 bases and V by 1 base; bases with no gene match: 5. The CDR3 is 17 residues long. The CDR3 is CASSIASGGISNQPQHF. The CDR3 DNA is TGTGCCAGTAGTATAGCCTCAGGGGGCATTAGCAATCAGCCCCAGCATTTT.

V and J are TRBV6-5 and TRBJ2-1; 11 nucleotides match TRBD1. The J segment lost 15 bases and the V segment lost 0 bases, leaving 4 bases of the junction unmatched. The length of the CDR3 is 13 residues. Per germline, CDR1 MNHEY and CDR2 SVGAGI. The CDR3 loop reads CASSYSGQGARFF. The CDR3 coding sequence is TGTGCCAGCAGTTACTCCGGACAGGGGGCTAGGTTCTTC.

A single count supports this clone. The rearrangement uses TRBV5-1 and TRBJ1-2, with D tentatively TRBD1 (6 bases). V was trimmed by 4 bases and J by 5 bases, leaving 15 bases between them. Germline V CDR1 and CDR2: SGHRS, YFSETQ. This CDR3 has 14 residues. The CDR3 reads CASSVGQIYYGYTF. The CDR3 DNA reads TGCGCCAGCAGCGTAGGACAGATATATTATGGCTACACCTTC.

As for this clone: An end of the junction differs from the germline gene, which may be a read error. This chain links TRBV6-5 with TRBJ1-3; D possibly corresponds to TRBD1 (6 bases). Germline CDR1 MNHEY, CDR2 SVGAGI. CDR3 length: 14 amino acids. Written as DNA, the CDR3 is TGTGCCAGCAGTGACTCCGACAGGCCAAACACCATATATTTT. Translating it yields CASSDSDRPNTIYF.

About this clone itself: Other DNA sequences in this sample translate to the same CDR3. This chain links TRBV3-1 (or the pseudogene TRBV3-2) with TRBJ1-6; D is undetermined. V was pared by 1 base and J by 8 bases, with 6 bases between. CDR1 is LGHDT, CDR2 YNNKEL, per germline (reference sequence). The CDR3 is made up of 13 amino acids. Here the CDR3 reads CASSQGRDSPLHF. CDR3 DNA sequence: TGTGCCAGCAGCCAAGGGAGGGATTCACCCCTCCACTTT.

This clone occurred a few times. V gene TRBV19 combines with J gene TRBJ1-1; weak D call: TRBD1 (6 bases). Trimming removed 4 bases from V and 5 bases from J, with 14 bases in between. In germline, CDR1 is LNHDA, CDR2 SQIVND (reference sequence). CDR3 size: 14 residues. CDR3 sequence: CASSTQQGLTEAFF. In nucleotides, the CDR3 is TGTGCCAGTAGTACCCAGCAGGGGTTAACTGAAGCTTTCTTT.

This clone has more than one count but fewer than ten. V is TRBV30 and J is TRBJ2-5, with D tentatively TRBD1 (5 bases). The CDR3 is made up of 12 amino acids. CDR1 and CDR2 from the germline V gene are GTSNPN and SVGIG (reference sequence). V was cut by 4 bases and J by 4 bases, with 10 bases left in between. In DNA, the CDR3 is TGTGCCTGGAAGGGGTCGGGAGAGACCCAGTACTTC. Translation gives CAWKGSGETQYF.

The CDR3 loop reads CASSPLRDRGDYGYTF. The DNA for the CDR3 is TGTGCCAGCAGCCCCCTCCGGGACAGGGGAGACTATGGCTACACCTTC. The chain employs TRBV12-1 and TRBJ1-2; the table gives TRBD1 as D, unverified against the DNA. TRBV12-1 is an annotated pseudogene. This CDR3 contains 16 residues.

The rearrangement links TRBV7-2 to TRBJ1-3, with TRBD1 as a possible D gene (5 bases). Germline CDR1 SGHTA, CDR2 FQGNSA. This CDR3 is built from 15 residues. Trimming cost V 8 bases and J 5 bases, with 19 bases left between them. The CDR3 is CASAILGVGRNTIYF. The CDR3 coding sequence is TGTGCCAGCGCTATATTAGGGGTTGGGAGAAACACCATATATTTT.

V is TRBV19 and J is TRBJ2-3; D not certain. V lost 5 bases to trimming and J lost 2 bases, with 8 bases between them. Per the germline V gene, CDR1 is LNHDA and CDR2 is SQIVND (reference sequence). The CDR3 has 13 residues. CDR3 sequence (DNA): TGTGCCAGTAGTGCAAGAGTCACAGATACGCAGTATTTT. It is translated as CASSARVTDTQYF.

The V and J genes are TRBV2 and TRBJ1-4; 10 bases line up with TRBD1. Germline values: CDR1 SNHLY, CDR2 FYNNEI. V gave up 6 bases and J gave up 8 bases; unmatched junction bases: 9. The CDR3 has 15 amino acids. The CDR3 nucleotides read TGTGCCAGCAGCGCGCGACAGGGGGCGGGAGAAAAACTGTTTTTT. The encoded protein is CASSARQGAGEKLFF.

Written as DNA, the CDR3 is TGCAGCGCCGGACAACATGAGCAGTTCTTC. As protein: CSAGQHEQFF. The rearrangement uses TRBV29-1 and TRBJ2-1; a weak D match, TRBD1 (5 bases). Between the trimmed V and J ends, which lost 7 bases and 8 bases, there was a span of 9 bases. The CDR3 loop spans 10 amino acids. CDR1 SQVTM and CDR2 ANQGSEA come from the germline V gene.

This clone was seen once. The chain combines TRBV2 with TRBJ2-1, with D perhaps TRBD2 (7 bases). Trimming removed 7 bases from V and 4 bases from J, with 17 bases in between. The CDR3 covers 15 residues. Germline V lookup: CDR1 SNHLY, CDR2 FYNNEI. The CDR3 coding sequence is TGTGCCAGCATCTCAGGGGAGGGTGGTTACAATGAGCAGTTCTTC. Protein product: CASISGEGGYNEQFF.